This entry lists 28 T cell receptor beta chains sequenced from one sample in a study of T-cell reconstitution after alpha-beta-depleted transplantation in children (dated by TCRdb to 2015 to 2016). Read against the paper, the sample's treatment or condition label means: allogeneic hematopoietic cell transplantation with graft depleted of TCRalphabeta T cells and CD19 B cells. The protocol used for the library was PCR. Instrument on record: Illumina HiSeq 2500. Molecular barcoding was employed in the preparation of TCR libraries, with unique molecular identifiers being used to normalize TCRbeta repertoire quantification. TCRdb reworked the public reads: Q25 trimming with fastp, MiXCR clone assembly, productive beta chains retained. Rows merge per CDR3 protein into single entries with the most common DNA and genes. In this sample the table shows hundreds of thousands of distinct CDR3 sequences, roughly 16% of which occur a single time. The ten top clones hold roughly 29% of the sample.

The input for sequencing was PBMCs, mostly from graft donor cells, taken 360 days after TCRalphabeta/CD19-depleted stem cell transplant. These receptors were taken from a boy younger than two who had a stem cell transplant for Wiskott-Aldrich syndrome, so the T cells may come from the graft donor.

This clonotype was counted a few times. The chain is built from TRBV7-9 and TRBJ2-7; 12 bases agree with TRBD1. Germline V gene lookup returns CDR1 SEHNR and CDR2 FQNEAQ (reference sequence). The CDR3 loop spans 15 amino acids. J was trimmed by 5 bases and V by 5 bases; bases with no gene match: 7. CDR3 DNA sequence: TGTGCCAGCAGCCGATCGGGACAGGGGGCGGACGAGCAGTACTTC. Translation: CASSRSGQGADEQYF.

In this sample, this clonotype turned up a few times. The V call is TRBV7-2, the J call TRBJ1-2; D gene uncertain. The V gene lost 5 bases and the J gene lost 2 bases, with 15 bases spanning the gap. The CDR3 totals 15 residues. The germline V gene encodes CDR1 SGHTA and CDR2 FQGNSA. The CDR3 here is CASSPRTAGNYGYTF. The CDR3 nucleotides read TGTGCCAGCAGCCCTCGAACGGCCGGAAACTATGGCTACACCTTC.

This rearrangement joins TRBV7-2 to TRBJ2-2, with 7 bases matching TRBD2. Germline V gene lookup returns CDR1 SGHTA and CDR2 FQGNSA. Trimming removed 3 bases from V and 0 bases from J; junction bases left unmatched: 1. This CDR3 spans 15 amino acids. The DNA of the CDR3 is TGTGCCAGCAGCTTCGGGAGGACGAACACCGGGGAGCTGTTTTTT. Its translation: CASSFGRTNTGELFF.

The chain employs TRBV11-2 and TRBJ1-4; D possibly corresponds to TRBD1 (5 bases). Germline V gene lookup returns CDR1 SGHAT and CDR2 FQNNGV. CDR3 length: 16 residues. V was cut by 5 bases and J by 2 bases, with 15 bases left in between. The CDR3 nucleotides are TGTGCCAGCAGCCTACATTCAGGGAAGACTAATGAAAAACTGTTTTTT. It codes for CASSLHSGKTNEKLFF.

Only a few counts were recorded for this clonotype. This CDR3 reads CSAPGTGGFSEQYF. The CDR3 DNA reads as TGCAGTGCTCCCGGGACAGGGGGATTTAGCGAGCAGTACTTC. This chain uses TRBV20-1 with TRBJ2-7; 11 bases line up with TRBD1. Per the germline V gene, CDR1 is DFQATT and CDR2 is SNEGSKA (reference sequence). Unmatched junction bases numbered 9, after V lost 5 bases and J lost 6 bases. The CDR3 totals 14 residues.

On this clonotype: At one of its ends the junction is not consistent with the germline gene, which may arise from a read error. The CDR3 DNA follows: TGTGCCAGCAGTACTCCGGGACAGGGATTTTTCAATGAGCAGTTCTTT. This sequence encodes CASSTPGQGFFNEQFF. The chain uses TRBV28 and TRBJ2-1; 9 nucleotides line up with TRBD1. Germline CDR1 and CDR2: MDHEN and SYDVKM. The CDR3 spans 16 residues. The full variable domain, its missing parts supplied by reference TRBV28 and TRBJ2-1, is DVKVTQSSRYLVKRTGEKVFLECVQDMDHENMFWYRQDPGLGLRLIYFSYDVKMKEKGDIPEGYSVSREKKERFSLILESASTNQTSMYLCASSTPGQGFFNEQFFGPGTRLTVL.

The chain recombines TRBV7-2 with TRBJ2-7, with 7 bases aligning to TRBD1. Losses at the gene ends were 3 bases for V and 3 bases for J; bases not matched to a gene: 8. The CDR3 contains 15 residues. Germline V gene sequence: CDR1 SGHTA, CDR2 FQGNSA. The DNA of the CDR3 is TGTGCCAGCAGCTTCATGGGGACAGTTTACTACGAGCAGTACTTC. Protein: CASSFMGTVYYEQYF.

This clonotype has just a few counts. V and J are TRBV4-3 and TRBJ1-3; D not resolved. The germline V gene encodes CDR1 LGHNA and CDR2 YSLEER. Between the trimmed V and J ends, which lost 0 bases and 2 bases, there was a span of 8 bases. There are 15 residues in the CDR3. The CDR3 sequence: CASSQDEGTGNTIYF. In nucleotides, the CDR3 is TGCGCCAGCAGCCAAGATGAGGGAACTGGAAACACCATATATTTT.

The chain's CDR3 is CATSDPPHYEQYF. The CDR3 coding sequence is TGTGCCACCAGTGATCCGCCGCACTACGAGCAGTACTTC. This chain uses TRBV24-1 with TRBJ2-7; unclear D gene. Germline-derived CDR1 and CDR2 are KGHDR and SFDVKD. The ends were cut back, 3 bases at V and 3 bases at J, with 8 bases in the middle. The CDR3 has 13 amino acids.

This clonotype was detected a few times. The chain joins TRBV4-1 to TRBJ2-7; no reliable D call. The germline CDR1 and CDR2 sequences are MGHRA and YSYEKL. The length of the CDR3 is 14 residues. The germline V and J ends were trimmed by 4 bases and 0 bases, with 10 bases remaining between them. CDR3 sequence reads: CASSPADSSYEQYF. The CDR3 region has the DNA TGCGCCAGCAGCCCCGCTGACTCCTCCTACGAGCAGTACTTC.

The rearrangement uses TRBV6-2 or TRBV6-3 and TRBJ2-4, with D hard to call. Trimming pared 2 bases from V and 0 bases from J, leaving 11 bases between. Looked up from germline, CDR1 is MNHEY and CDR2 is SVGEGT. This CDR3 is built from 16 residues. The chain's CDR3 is CASSYRFQLAKNIQYF. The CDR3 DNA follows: TGTGCCAGCAGTTACCGGTTCCAACTAGCCAAAAACATTCAGTACTTC.

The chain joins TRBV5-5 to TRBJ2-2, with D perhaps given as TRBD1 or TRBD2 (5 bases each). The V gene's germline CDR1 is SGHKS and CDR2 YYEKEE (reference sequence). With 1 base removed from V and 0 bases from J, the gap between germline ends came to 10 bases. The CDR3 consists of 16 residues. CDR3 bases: TGTGCCAGCAGCTTGTTGAGGGACCCGAACACCGGGGAGCTGTTTTTT. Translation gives CASSLLRDPNTGELFF. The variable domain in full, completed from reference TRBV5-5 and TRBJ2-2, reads DAGVTQSPTHLIKTRGQQVTLRCSPISGHKSVSWYQQVLGQGPQFIFQYYEKEERGRGNFPDRFSARQFPNYSSELNVNALLLGDSALYLCASSLLRDPNTGELFFGEGSRLTVL.

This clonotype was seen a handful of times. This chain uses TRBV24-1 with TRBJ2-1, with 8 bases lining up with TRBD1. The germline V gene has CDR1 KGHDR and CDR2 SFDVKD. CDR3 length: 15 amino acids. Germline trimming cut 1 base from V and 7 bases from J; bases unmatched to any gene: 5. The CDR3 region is CATSDFGQGRNEQFF. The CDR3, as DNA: TGTGCCACCAGTGATTTTGGACAGGGTCGAAATGAGCAGTTCTTC.

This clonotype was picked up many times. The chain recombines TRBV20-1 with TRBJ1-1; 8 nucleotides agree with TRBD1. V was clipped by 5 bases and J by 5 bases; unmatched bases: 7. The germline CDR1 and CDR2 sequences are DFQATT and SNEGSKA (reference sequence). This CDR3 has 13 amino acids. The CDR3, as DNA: TGCAGTGCTTTGGGACAGGAGGGGACTGAAGCTTTCTTT. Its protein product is CSALGQEGTEAFF.

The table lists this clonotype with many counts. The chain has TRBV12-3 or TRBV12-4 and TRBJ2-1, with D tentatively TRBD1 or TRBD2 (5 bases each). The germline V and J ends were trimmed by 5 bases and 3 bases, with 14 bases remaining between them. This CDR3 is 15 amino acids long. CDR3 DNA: TGTGCCAGCAGTACGGGGACGAGTTACTACAATGAGCAGTTCTTC. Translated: CASSTGTSYYNEQFF.

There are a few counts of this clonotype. CDR3 bases: TGCAGAGCCGGACTAGCTTCGGAGACCCAGTACTTC. Translating gives CRAGLASETQYF. The J gene is TRBJ2-5, the V gene TRBV29-1, with 8 bases aligning to TRBD2. The CDR3 spans 12 residues. Germline V gives CDR1 SQVTM, CDR2 ANQGSEA. The entire variable domain, with the rest obtained from reference TRBV29-1 and TRBJ2-5, is as follows: SAVISQKPSRDICQRGTSLTIQCQVDSQVTMMFWYRQQPGQSLTLIATANQGSEATYESGFVIDKFPISRPNLTFSTLTVSNMSPEDSSIYLCRAGLASETQYFGPGTRLLVL.

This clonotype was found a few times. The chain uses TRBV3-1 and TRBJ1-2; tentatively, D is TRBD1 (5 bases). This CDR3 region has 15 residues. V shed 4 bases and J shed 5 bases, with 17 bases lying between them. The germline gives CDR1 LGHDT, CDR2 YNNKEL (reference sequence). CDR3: CASSPGIDGYYGYTF. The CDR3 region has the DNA TGTGCCAGCAGCCCAGGGATTGACGGCTATTATGGCTACACCTTC.

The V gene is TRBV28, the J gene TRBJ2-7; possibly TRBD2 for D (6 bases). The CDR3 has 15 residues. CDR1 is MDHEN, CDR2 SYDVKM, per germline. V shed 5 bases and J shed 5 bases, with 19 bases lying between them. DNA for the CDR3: TGTGCCAGCAGTCATTCGTCCCGGGACTGGGACGAGCAGTACTTC. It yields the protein CASSHSSRDWDEQYF. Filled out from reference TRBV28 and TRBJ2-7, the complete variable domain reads DVKVTQSSRYLVKRTGEKVFLECVQDMDHENMFWYRQDPGLGLRLIYFSYDVKMKEKGDIPEGYSVSREKKERFSLILESASTNQTSMYLCASSHSSRDWDEQYFGPGTRLTVT.

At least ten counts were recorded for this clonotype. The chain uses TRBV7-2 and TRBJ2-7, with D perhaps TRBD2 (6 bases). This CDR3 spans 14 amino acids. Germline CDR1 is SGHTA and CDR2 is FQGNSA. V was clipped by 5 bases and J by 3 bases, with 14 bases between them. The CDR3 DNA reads TGTGCCAGCAGCCCTATGCGGGGTGTCTACGAGCAGTACTTC. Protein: CASSPMRGVYEQYF.

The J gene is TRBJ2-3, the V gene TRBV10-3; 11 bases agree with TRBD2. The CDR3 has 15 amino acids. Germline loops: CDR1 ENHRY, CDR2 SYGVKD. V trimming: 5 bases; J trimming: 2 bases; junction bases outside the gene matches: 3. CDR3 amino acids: CAISQLAGVTDTQYF. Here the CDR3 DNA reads TGTGCCATCAGTCAACTAGCGGGGGTCACAGATACGCAGTATTTT.

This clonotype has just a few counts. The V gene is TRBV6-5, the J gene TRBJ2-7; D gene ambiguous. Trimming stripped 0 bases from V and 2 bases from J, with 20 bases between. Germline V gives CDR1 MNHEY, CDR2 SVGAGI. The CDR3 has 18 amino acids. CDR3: CASSYSGPKGGWTYEQYF. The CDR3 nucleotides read TGTGCCAGCAGTTACTCGGGTCCGAAAGGCGGCTGGACCTACGAGCAGTACTTC.

Here the CDR3 DNA reads TGTGCCAGCAGTCTGGGGGTCCCCGGAAAACTGTTTTTT. Translating it yields CASSLGVPGKLFF. This sequence joins TRBV2 and TRBJ1-4; TRBD1 might be the D (5 bases). CDR3 length: 13 residues. Germline assignment: CDR1 SNHLY and CDR2 FYNNEI. V lost 5 bases and J lost 10, with 14 bases in between.

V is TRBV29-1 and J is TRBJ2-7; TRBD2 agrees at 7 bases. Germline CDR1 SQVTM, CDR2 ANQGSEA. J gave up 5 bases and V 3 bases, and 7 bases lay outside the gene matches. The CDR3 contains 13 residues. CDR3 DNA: TGCAGCGTTGATGGGCAGGGAGGGAACGAGCAGTACTTC. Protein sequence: CSVDGQGGNEQYF.

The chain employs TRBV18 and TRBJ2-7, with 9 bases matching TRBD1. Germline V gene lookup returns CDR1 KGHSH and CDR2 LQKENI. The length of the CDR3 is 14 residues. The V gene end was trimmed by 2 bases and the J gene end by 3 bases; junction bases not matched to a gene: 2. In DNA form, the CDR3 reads TGTGCCAGCTCACCAGGACAGGGGCACTACGAGCAGTACTTC. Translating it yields CASSPGQGHYEQYF.

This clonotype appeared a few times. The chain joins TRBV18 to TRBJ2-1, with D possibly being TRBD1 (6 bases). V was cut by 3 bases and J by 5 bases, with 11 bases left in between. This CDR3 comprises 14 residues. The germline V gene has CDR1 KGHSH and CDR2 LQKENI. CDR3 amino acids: CASSPPSGDNEQFF. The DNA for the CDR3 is TGTGCCAGCTCACCCCCCTCAGGGGACAATGAGCAGTTCTTC.

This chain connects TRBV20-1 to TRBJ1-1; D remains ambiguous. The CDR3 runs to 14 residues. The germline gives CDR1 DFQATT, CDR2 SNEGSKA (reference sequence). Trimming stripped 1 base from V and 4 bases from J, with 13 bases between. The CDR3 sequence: CSARALSTRTEAFF. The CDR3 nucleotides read TGCAGTGCTAGAGCGCTCTCGACTCGCACTGAAGCTTTCTTT.

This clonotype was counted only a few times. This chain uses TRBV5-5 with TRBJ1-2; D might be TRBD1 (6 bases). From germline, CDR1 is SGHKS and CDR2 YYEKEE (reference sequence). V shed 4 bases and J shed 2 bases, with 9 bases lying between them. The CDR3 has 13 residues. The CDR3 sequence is CASSGTYNYGYTF. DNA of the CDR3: TGTGCCAGCAGCGGGACATACAACTATGGCTACACCTTC.

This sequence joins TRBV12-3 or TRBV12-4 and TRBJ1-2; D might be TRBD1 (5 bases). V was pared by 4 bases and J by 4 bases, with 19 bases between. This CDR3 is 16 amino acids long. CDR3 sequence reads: CASSWGLGRLVYGYTF. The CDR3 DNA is TGTGCCAGCAGTTGGGGTCTGGGACGGCTAGTCTATGGCTACACCTTC.